This T cell receptor beta chain was observed in a study of glioma-infiltrating T cells after dendritic cell vaccination. Stated time point: after dendritic cell vaccination, including at tumor progression/relapse. Germline CDR1 is SGHNT and CDR2 is YYREEE (reference sequence). The V segment lost 4 bases and the J segment 0 bases; nucleotides outside the gene matches: 7. The CDR3 loop spans 18 amino acids. Some clones are missing from TCRdb's copy, which holds only in-frame ones; the method was immunoSEQ multiplex PCR. This table has around 87,000 clones, roughly four fifths appearing once. The sequencing used blood, collected after dendritic cell vaccination. The J gene is TRBJ2-6, the V gene TRBV5-4, with 10 positions matching TRBD1. The sequence was obtained from a human donor with glioblastoma. CDR3 protein: CASSVGTGVASGANVLTF. The CDR3 DNA reads as TGTGCCAGCAGCGTAGGGACAGGGGTGGCCTCTGGGGCCAACGTCCTGACTTTC.